The 14 T cell receptor beta chains below were found in one sample sequenced in a study of blood T cell repertoires in COVID-19. Assay used: immunoSEQ multiplex PCR; TCRdb lists only in-frame clones, some missing. Here the sample spans 110,000 or so clones, more than 65% being singletons. The material sequenced was peripheral blood. Receptor source: a man aged 50 or older with acute or convalescent COVID-19.

The chain employs TRBV3-1 (or the pseudogene TRBV3-2) and TRBJ1-1; no clear D. CDR1 and CDR2 (germline): LGHDT, YNNKEL (reference sequence). The V end was cut by 4 bases, the J end by 5 bases, with 8 bases between. CDR3 size: 12 residues. The CDR3: CASSLARTEAFF. The CDR3 DNA reads TGTGCCAGCAGCCTTGCTCGGACTGAAGCTTTCTTT.

This clone was detected once. The chain links TRBV5-1 to TRBJ2-7, with 8 bases aligning to TRBD1. This CDR3 region has 15 residues. Per germline, CDR1 SGHRS and CDR2 YFSETQ. V shed 2 bases and J 0 bases; nucleotides not matched to a gene: 4. The CDR3 coding sequence is TGCGCCAGCAGCTTCCTGGACAGGGCCTCCTACGAGCAGTACTTC. Translated, it gives CASSFLDRASYEQYF. Full variable domain (missing parts from reference TRBV5-1 and TRBJ2-7): KAGVTQTPRYLIKTRGQQVTLSCSPISGHRSVSWYQQTPGQGLQFLFEYFSETQRNKGNFPGRFSGRQFSNSRSEMNVSTLELGDSALYLCASSFLDRASYEQYFGPGTRLTVT.

The rearrangement joins TRBV11-2 to TRBJ1-1; D ambiguous. This CDR3 has 15 amino acids. Germline V gene sequence: CDR1 SGHAT, CDR2 FQNNGV. Deletions cut 1 base from V and 1 base from J, with 10 bases between. The CDR3 sequence: CASSLGVGGNTEAFF. CDR3 coding DNA: TGTGCCAGCAGCTTAGGGGTGGGAGGGAACACTGAAGCTTTCTTT.

The chain recombines TRBV5-1 with TRBJ2-1; unclear D gene. V was trimmed by 0 bases and J by 6 bases, leaving 10 bases between them. Looked up from germline, CDR1 is SGHRS and CDR2 is YFSETQ. CDR3 size: 14 residues. The chain's CDR3 is CASSLGGETNEQFF. The CDR3, as DNA: TGCGCCAGCAGCTTGGGAGGCGAGACCAATGAGCAGTTCTTC.

This chain connects TRBV2 to TRBJ1-2; 12 bases are a match to TRBD1. The germline V gene has CDR1 SNHLY and CDR2 FYNNEI. V shed 4 bases and J 7 bases; nucleotides not matched to a gene: 4. This CDR3 is 14 amino acids long. This chain's CDR3 is CASSGDRGLGGYTF. For the CDR3, the DNA is TGTGCCAGCAGTGGGGACAGGGGGCTAGGTGGCTACACCTTC. Using reference TRBV2 and TRBJ1-2 for the parts outside the CDR3, the full variable domain is EPEVTQTPSHQVTQMGQEVILRCVPISNHLYFYWYRQILGQKVEFLVSFYNNEISEKSEIFDDQFSVERPDGSNFTLKIRSTKLEDSAMYFCASSGDRGLGGYTFGSGTRLTVV.

CDR3 in DNA: TGTGCCAGCAAAGGACAGGGTGGGAGCAATCAGCCCCAGCATTTT. Protein sequence: CASKGQGGSNQPQHF. The V and J genes are TRBV28 and TRBJ1-5, with 8 positions matching TRBD1. Germline V gene data show CDR1 as MDHEN and CDR2 as SYDVKM. This CDR3 is 15 amino acids long. V lost 7 bases to trimming and J lost 1 base; unmatched junction nucleotides: 6.

This clone was counted only a few times. The rearrangement uses TRBV6-5 and TRBJ2-7; D unclear. V shed 4 bases and J shed 2 bases, with 12 bases lying between them. In germline, CDR1 is MNHEY, CDR2 SVGAGI. CDR3 size: 14 residues. The CDR3 reads CASSSMILTYEQYF. CDR3 sequence (DNA): TGTGCCAGCAGTTCCATGATACTTACCTACGAGCAGTACTTC.

The chain employs TRBV2 and TRBJ1-6, with 11 bases aligning to TRBD1. The germline gives CDR1 SNHLY, CDR2 FYNNEI. The CDR3 spans 14 residues. With 6 bases clipped from V and 8 bases from J, the junction kept 3 bases outside the gene matches. Here the CDR3 DNA reads TGTGCCAGCAGAGGACAGGGGGCTCATTCACCCCTCCACTTT. Translation gives CASRGQGAHSPLHF.

The chain employs TRBV5-1 and TRBJ1-3; D not resolved. Trimming shortened V by 4 bases and J by 4 bases, and 24 bases separated the two germline ends. The germline V gene encodes CDR1 SGHRS and CDR2 YFSETQ. This CDR3 region has 18 residues. In DNA, the CDR3 is TGCGCCAGCAGCCTTATGGCGCTATCGGGAAGGGCCGGAAACACCATATATTTT. It translates to CASSLMALSGRAGNTIYF.

The V call is TRBV11-2, the J call TRBJ2-1, with D perhaps matching TRBD2 (6 bases). Per germline, CDR1 SGHAT and CDR2 FQNNGV. V lost 5 bases to trimming and J lost 10 bases, with 18 bases between them. The CDR3 sequence is 14 residues long. The CDR3 protein is CASSRSLLAREQFF. CDR3 coding DNA: TGTGCCAGCAGCCGAAGTCTCCTAGCGCGGGAGCAGTTCTTC.

This clone was recorded a few times. The chain has TRBV5-4 and TRBJ1-6, with TRBD1 as a possible D gene (5 bases). Looked up from germline, CDR1 is SGHNT and CDR2 is YYREEE (reference sequence). V was cut by 2 bases and J by 5 bases, with 8 bases left in between. This CDR3 is 14 amino acids long. The CDR3 is CASSFGGNNSPLHF. The CDR3, as DNA: TGTGCCAGCAGCTTCGGGGGAAATAATTCACCCCTCCACTTT.

V and J are TRBV5-1 and TRBJ1-1; D ambiguous. V was trimmed by 0 bases and J by 0 bases, leaving 9 bases between them. The CDR3 spans 15 residues. The germline CDR1 and CDR2 sequences are SGHRS and YFSETQ. CDR3 nucleotide sequence: TGCGCCAGCAGCTTGGCCGAGGGCTTGAACACTGAAGCTTTCTTT. Translated, it gives CASSLAEGLNTEAFF.

The chain links TRBV5-1 to TRBJ2-7; TRBD1 matches at 9 bases. V lost 6 bases, J lost 5 bases, and 9 bases stayed unmatched. CDR1 SGHRS and CDR2 YFSETQ come from the germline V gene. This CDR3 is 14 amino acids long. The CDR3 protein is CASIDRGRSDEQYF. The CDR3 DNA is TGCGCCAGCATCGACAGGGGGAGGTCGGACGAGCAGTACTTC.

The CDR3 spells CASRTPGTGDTGELFF. Written as DNA, the CDR3 is TGTGCCAGCAGGACCCCCGGGACAGGGGACACCGGGGAGCTGTTTTTT. The chain is built from TRBV5-4 and TRBJ2-2, with 10 bases fitting TRBD1. V was pared by 5 bases and J by 3 bases, with 7 bases of the junction left unmatched. The CDR3 covers 16 residues. Germline V gives CDR1 SGHNT, CDR2 YYREEE (reference sequence). Full variable domain (remainder filled in from reference TRBV5-4 and TRBJ2-2): ETGVTQSPTHLIKTRGQQVTLRCSSQSGHNTVSWYQQALGQGPQFIFQYYREEENGRGNFPPRFSGLQFPNYSSELNVNALELDDSALYLCASRTPGTGDTGELFFGEGSRLTVL.